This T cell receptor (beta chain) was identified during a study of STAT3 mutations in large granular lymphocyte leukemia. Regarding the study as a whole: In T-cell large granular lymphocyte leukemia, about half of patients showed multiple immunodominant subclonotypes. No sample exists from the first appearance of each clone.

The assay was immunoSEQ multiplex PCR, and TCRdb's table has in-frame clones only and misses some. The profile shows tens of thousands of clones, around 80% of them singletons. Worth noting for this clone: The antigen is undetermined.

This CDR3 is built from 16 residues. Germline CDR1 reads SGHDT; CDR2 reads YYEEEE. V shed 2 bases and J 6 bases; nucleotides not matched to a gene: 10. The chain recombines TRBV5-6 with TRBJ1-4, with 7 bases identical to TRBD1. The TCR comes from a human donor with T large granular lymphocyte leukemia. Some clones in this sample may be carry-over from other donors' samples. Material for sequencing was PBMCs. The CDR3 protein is CASSFIGPGGYEKLFF. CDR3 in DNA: TGTGCCAGCAGCTTTATCGGCCCAGGGGGGTATGAAAAACTGTTTTTT.